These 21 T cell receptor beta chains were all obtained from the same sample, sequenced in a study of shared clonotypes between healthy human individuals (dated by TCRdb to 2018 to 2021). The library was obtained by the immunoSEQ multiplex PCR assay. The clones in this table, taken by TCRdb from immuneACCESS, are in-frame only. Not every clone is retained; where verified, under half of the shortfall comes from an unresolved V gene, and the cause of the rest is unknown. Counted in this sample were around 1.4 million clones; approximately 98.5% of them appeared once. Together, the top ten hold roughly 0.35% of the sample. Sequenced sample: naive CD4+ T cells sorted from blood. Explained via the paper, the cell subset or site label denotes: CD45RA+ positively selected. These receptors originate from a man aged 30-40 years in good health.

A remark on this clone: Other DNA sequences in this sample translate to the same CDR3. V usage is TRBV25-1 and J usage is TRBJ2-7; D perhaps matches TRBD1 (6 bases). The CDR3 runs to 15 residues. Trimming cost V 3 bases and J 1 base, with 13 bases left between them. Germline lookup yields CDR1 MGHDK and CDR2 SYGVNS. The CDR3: CASSDSSRGSYEQYF. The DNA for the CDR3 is TGTGCCAGCAGTGACTCTTCCAGGGGATCCTACGAGCAGTACTTC.

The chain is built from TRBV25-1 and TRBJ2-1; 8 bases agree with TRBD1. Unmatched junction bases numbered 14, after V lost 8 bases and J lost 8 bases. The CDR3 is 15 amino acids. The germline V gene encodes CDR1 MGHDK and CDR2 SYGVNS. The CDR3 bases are TGTGCCAGCGCTCTTCCCGGACAGGGTCGGGATGAGCAGTTCTTC. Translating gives CASALPGQGRDEQFF.

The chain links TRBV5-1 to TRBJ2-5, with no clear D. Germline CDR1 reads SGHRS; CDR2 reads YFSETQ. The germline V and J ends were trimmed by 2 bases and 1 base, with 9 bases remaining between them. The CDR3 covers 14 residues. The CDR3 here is CASSLKAVQETQYF. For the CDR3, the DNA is TGCGCCAGCAGCTTAAAAGCAGTCCAAGAGACCCAGTACTTC.

As DNA, the CDR3 is TGTGCCAGCAGTGAAGCACTTAGGGGGCGCGAAGAGACCCAGTACTTC. This gives the protein CASSEALRGREETQYF. The genes are TRBV2 and TRBJ2-5, with 7 bases aligning to TRBD1. The CDR3 has 16 residues. Per germline, CDR1 SNHLY and CDR2 FYNNEI. With 0 bases clipped from V and 3 bases from J, the junction kept 7 bases outside the gene matches.

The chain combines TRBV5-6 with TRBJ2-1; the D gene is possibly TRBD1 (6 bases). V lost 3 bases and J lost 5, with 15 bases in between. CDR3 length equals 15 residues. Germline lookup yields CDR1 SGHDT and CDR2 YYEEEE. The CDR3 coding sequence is TGTGCCAGCAGCTGGGGGCCGGGGCTAAACAATGAGCAGTTCTTC. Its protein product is CASSWGPGLNNEQFF.

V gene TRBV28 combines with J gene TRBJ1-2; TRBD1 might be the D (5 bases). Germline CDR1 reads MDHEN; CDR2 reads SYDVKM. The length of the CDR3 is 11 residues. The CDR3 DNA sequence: TGTGTCACACACGGGGCCGACGGCTACACCTTC. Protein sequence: CVTHGADGYTF.

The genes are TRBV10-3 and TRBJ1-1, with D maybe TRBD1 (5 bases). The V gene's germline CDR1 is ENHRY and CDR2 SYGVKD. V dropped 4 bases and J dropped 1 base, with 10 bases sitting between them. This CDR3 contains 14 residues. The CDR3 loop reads CAISVAGENTEAFF. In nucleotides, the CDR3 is TGTGCCATCAGTGTGGCGGGGGAGAACACTGAAGCTTTCTTT.

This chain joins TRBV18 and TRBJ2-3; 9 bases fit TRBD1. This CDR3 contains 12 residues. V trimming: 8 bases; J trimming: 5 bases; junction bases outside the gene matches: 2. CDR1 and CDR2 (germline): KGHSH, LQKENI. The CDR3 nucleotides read TGTGCCAGCCGGACAGGGGAAGATACGCAGTATTTT. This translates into CASRTGEDTQYF.

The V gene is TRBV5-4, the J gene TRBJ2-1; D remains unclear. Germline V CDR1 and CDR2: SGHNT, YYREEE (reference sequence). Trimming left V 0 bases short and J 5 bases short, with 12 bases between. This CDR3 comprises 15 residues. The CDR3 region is CASSLVASLDNEQFF. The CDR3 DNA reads TGTGCCAGCAGCTTGGTGGCTAGTTTGGACAATGAGCAGTTCTTC.

The DNA for the CDR3 is TGTGCCAGCAGTGATTACTCTAGGTTAGGCTACACCTTC. Translating it yields CASSDYSRLGYTF. The rearrangement uses TRBV25-1 and TRBJ1-2; D remains unclear. Trimming stripped 3 bases from V and 8 bases from J, with 13 bases between. The CDR3 sequence is 13 residues long. Germline CDR1 is MGHDK and CDR2 is SYGVNS.

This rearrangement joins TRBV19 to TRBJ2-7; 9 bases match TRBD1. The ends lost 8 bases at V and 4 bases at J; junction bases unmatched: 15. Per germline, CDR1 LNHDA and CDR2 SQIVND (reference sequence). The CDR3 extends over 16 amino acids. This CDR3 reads CASGALPGQGAYEQYF. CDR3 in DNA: TGTGCCAGTGGGGCTCTACCGGGACAGGGCGCTTACGAGCAGTACTTC.

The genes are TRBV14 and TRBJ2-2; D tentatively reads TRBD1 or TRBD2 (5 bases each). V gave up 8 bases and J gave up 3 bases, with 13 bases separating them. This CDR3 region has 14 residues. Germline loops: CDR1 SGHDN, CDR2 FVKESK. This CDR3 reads CASSGWRDTGELFF. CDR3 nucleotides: TGTGCCAGCTCAGGGTGGCGGGACACCGGGGAGCTGTTTTTT. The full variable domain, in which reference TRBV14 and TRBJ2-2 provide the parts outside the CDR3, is EAGVTQFPSHSVIEKGQTVTLRCDPISGHDNLYWYRRVMGKEIKFLLHFVKESKQDESGMPNNRFLAERTGGTYSTLKVQPAELEDSGVYFCASSGWRDTGELFFGEGSRLTVL.

Here the CDR3 DNA reads TGTGCCAGCAGCCAAGGGACTAGCGGGATTTTGAGGGAGCAGTACTTC. It is translated as CASSQGTSGILREQYF. The chain links TRBV4-2 to TRBJ2-7; 12 nucleotides line up with TRBD2. Germline V CDR1 and CDR2: LGHNA, YNFKEQ. The CDR3 has 16 residues. J lost 7 bases, V lost 1 base, and 8 bases had no gene match.

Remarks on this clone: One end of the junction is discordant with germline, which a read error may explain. The DNA for the CDR3 is TGCGCCAGCAGATTGGGGGACAGGGACGCCCAGCCCCAGCATTTT. The encoded protein is CASRLGDRDAQPQHF. The J gene is TRBJ1-5, the V gene TRBV5-1; 9 positions match TRBD1. The CDR3 length is 15 residues. CDR1 and CDR2 (germline): SGHRS, YFSETQ. Full variable domain (missing parts from reference TRBV5-1 and TRBJ1-5): KAGVTQTPRYLIKTRGQQVTLSCSPISGHRSVSWYQQTPGQGLQFLFEYFSETQRNKGNFPGRFSGRQFSNSRSEMNVSTLELGDSALYLCASRLGDRDAQPQHFGDGTRLSIL.

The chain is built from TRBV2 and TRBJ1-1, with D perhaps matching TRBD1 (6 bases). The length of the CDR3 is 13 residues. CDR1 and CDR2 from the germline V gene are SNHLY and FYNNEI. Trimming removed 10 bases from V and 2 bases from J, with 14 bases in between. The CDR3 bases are TGTGCCACCAAGAAGGGGGGAAACACTGAAGCTTTCTTT. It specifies CATKKGGNTEAFF.

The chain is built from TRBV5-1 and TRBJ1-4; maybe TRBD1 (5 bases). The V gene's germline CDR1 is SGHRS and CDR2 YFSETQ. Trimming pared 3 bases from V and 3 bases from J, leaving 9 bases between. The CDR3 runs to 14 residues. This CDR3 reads CASSYGTANEKLFF. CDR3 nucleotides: TGCGCCAGCAGCTACGGGACGGCTAATGAAAAACTGTTTTTT.

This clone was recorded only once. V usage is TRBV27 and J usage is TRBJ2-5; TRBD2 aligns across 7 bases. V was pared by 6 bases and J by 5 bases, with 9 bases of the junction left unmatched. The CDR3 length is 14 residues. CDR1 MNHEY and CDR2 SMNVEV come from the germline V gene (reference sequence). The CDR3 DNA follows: TGTGCCAGCAGCCGGGACTTCGGGGGGGAGACCCAGTACTTC. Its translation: CASSRDFGGETQYF.

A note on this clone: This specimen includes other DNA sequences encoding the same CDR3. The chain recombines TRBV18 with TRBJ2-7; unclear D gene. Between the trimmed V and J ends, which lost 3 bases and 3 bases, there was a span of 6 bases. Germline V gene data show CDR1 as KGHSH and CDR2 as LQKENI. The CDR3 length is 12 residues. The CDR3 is CASSPGLYEQYF. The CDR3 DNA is TGTGCCAGCTCACCCGGGCTCTACGAGCAGTACTTC.

The CDR3 loop reads CASTKGFSFTYNEQFF. The CDR3 nucleotides read TGTGCCAGCACCAAAGGGTTCTCTTTCACCTACAATGAGCAGTTCTTC. The chain uses TRBV7-2 and TRBJ2-1; unclear D gene. This CDR3 has 16 amino acids. Germline CDR1 SGHTA, CDR2 FQGNSA. Trimming cost V 7 bases and J 2 bases, with 18 bases left between them.

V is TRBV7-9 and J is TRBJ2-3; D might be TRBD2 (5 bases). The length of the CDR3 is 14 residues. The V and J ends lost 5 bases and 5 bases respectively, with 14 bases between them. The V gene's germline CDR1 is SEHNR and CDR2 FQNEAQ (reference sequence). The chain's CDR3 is CASSRTRREDTQYF. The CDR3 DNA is TGTGCCAGCAGCCGTACCCGCCGGGAAGATACGCAGTATTTT.

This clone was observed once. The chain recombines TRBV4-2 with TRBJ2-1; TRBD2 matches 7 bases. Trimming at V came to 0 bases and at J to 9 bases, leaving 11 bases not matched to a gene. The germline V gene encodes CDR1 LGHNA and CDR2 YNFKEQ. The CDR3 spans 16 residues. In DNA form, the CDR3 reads TGTGCCAGCAGCCAAGATAAGCGGGACCTTCGGAGTGAGCAGTTCTTC. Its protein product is CASSQDKRDLRSEQFF.